Sequencing of this TCR beta chain was carried out in a study of cytomegalovirus exposure and HLA in healthy donors. CDR1 MNHEY and CDR2 SMNVEV come from the germline V gene (reference sequence). The V end was cut by 6 bases, the J end by 8 bases, with 19 bases between. This CDR3 has 14 amino acids. PCR involved 60 Vbeta and 13 Jbeta primers. Libraries were prepared by immunoSEQ multiplex PCR; TCRdb keeps only in-frame clonotypes and omits some of them. The profile shows around 200,000 clones, about 80% of them singletons. The sample taken for sequencing was PBMCs. The chain couples TRBV27 to TRBJ1-1, with D possibly matching TRBD1 (5 bases). This receptor was identified in a boy aged 10-17 years in good health and CMV-seronegative. CDR3: CASSPIGTSGEAFF. In DNA form, the CDR3 reads TGTGCCAGCAGCCCGATCGGGACTAGTGGCGAAGCTTTCTTT.